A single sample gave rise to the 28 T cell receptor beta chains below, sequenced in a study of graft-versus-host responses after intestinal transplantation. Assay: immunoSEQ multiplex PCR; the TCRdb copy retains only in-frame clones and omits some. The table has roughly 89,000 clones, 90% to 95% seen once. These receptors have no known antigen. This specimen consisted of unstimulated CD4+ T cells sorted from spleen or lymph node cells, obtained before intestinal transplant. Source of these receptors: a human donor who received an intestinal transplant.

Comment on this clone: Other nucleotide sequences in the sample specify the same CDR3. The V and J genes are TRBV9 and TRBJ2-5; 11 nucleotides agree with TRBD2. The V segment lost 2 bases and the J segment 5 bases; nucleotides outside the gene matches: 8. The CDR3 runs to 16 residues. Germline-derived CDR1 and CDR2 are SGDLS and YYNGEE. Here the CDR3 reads CASSVGVAGGAETQYF. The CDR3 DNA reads TGTGCCAGCAGCGTCGGGGTAGCGGGGGGGGCGGAGACCCAGTACTTC. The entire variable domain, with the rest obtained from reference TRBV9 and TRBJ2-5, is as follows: DSGVTQTPKHLITATGQRVTLRCSPRSGDLSVYWYQQSLDQGLQFLIQYYNGEERAKGNILERFSAQQFPDLHSELNLSSLELGDSALYFCASSVGVAGGAETQYFGPGTRLLVL.

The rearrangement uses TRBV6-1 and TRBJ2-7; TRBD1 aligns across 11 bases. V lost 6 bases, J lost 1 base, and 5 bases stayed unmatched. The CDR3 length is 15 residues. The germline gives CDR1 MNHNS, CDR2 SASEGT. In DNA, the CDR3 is TGTGCCAGCAGGATGGGACAGGGGGGGTCCTACGAGCAGTACTTC. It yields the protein CASRMGQGGSYEQYF.

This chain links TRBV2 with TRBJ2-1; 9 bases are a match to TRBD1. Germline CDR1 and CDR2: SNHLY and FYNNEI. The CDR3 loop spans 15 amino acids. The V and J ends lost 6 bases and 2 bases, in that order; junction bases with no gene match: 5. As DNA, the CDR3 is TGTGCCAGCAGAGAATACAGGGGGCCCTACAATGAGCAGTTCTTC. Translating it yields CASREYRGPYNEQFF. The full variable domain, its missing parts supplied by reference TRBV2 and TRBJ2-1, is EPEVTQTPSHQVTQMGQEVILRCVPISNHLYFYWYRQILGQKVEFLVSFYNNEISEKSEIFDDQFSVERPDGSNFTLKIRSTKLEDSAMYFCASREYRGPYNEQFFGPGTRLTVL.

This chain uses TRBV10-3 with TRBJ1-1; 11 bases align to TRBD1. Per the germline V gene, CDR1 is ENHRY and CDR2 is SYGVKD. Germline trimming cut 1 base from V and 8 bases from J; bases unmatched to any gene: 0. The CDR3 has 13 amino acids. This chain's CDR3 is CAISEWTGGEAFF. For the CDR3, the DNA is TGTGCCATCAGTGAGTGGACAGGGGGCGAAGCTTTCTTT.

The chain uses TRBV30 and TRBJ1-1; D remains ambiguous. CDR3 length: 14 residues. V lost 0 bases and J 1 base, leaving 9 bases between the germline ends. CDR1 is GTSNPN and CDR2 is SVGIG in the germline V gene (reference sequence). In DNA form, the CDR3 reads TGTGCCTGGAGTGTACGACTTAAGAACACTGAAGCTTTCTTT. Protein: CAWSVRLKNTEAFF.

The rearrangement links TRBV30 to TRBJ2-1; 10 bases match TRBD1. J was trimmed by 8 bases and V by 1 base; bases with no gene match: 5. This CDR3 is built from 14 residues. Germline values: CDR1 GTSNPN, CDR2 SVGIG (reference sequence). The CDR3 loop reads CAWSGQGAGDEQFF. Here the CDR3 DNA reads TGTGCCTGGAGTGGACAGGGGGCTGGGGATGAGCAGTTCTTC.

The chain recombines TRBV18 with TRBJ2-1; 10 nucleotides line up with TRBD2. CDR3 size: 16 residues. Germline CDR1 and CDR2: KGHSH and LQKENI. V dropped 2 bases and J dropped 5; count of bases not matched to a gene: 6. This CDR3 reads CASSPVSLAGDNEQFF. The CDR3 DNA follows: TGTGCCAGCTCACCAGTTTCCCTAGCGGGGGACAATGAGCAGTTCTTC.

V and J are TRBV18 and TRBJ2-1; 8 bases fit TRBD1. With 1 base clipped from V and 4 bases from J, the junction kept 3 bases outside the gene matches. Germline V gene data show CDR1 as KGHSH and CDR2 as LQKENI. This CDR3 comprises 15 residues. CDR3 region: CASSPQGQAYNEQFF. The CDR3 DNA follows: TGTGCCAGCTCACCACAGGGACAGGCTTACAATGAGCAGTTCTTC.

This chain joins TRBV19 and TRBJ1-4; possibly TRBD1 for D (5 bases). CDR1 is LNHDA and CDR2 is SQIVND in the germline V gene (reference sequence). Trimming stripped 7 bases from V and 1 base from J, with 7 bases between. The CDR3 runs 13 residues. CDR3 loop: CASTGGTNEKLFF. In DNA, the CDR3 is TGTGCCAGTACCGGGGGAACTAATGAAAAACTGTTTTTT.

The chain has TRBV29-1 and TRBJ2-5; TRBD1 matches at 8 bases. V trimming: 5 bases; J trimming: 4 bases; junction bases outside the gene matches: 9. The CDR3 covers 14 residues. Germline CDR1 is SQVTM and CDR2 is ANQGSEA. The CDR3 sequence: CSVTLGQGGETQYF. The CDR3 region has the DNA TGCAGCGTTACCCTAGGACAGGGAGGAGAGACCCAGTACTTC.

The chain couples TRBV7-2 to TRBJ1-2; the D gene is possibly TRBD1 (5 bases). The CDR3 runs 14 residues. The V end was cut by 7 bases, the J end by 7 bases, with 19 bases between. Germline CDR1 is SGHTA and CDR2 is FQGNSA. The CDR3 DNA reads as TGTGCCAGCACCTCTTTGGGGGGTTTTGCTGGCTACACCTTC. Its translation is CASTSLGGFAGYTF.

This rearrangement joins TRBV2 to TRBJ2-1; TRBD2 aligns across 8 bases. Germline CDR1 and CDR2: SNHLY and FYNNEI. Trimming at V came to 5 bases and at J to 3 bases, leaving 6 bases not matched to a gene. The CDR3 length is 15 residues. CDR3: CASSRSGGDYNEQFF. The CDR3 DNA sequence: TGTGCCAGCAGTAGAAGCGGGGGAGACTACAATGAGCAGTTCTTC.

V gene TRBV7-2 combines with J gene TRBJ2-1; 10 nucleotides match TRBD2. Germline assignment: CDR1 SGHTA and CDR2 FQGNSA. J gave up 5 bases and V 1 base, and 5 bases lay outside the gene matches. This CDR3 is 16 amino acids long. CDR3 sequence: CASSLVIAGGHNEQFF. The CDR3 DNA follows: TGTGCCAGCAGCTTAGTTATAGCGGGGGGCCACAATGAGCAGTTCTTC.

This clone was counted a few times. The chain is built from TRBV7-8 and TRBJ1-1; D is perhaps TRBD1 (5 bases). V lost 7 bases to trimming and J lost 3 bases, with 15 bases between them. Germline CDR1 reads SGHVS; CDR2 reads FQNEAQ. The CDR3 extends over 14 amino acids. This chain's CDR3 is CASKSREGDTEAFF. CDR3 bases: TGTGCCAGCAAGAGCAGGGAGGGTGACACTGAAGCTTTCTTT.

This CDR3 reads CASRDRGPNTEAFF. CDR3 nucleotides: TGTGCCAGCAGGGACAGGGGGCCGAACACTGAAGCTTTCTTT. This chain joins TRBV6-1 and TRBJ1-1; 11 nucleotides line up with TRBD1. Trimming cost V 6 bases and J 1 base; bases outside gene matches: 1. Per germline, CDR1 MNHNS and CDR2 SASEGT. This CDR3 is 14 amino acids long.

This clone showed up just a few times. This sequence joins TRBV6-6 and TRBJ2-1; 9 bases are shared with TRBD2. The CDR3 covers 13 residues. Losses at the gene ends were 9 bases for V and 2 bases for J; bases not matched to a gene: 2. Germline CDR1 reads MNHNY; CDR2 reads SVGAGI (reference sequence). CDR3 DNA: TGTGCCAGAGAGCGGGGGGCCTACAATGAGCAGTTCTTC. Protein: CARERGAYNEQFF.

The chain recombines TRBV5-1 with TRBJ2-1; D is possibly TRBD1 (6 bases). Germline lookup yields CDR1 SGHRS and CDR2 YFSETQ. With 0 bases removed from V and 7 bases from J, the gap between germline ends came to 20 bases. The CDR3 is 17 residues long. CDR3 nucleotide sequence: TGCGCCAGCAGCTTGGTGGTCTCCAGGGGTACTGGAAATGAGCAGTTCTTC. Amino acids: CASSLVVSRGTGNEQFF.

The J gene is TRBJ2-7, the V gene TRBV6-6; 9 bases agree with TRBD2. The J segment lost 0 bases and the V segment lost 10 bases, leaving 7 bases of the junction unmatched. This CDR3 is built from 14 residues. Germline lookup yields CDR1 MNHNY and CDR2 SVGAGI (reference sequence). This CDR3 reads CAISGGWSSYEQYF. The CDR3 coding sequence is TGTGCCATAAGCGGGGGGTGGAGCTCCTACGAGCAGTACTTC.

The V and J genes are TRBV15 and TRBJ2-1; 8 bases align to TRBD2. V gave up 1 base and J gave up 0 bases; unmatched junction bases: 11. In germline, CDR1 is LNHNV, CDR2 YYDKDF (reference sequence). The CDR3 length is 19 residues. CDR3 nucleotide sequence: TGTGCCACCAGCAGAGTACGGGGGGGCGGAGTAGGCTCCTACAATGAGCAGTTCTTC. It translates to CATSRVRGGGVGSYNEQFF.

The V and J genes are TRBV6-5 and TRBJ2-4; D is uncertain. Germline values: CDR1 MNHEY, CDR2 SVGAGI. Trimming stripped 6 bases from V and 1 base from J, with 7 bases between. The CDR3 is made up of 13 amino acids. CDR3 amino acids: CASSPAAKNIQYF. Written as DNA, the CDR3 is TGTGCCAGCAGCCCTGCGGCCAAAAACATTCAGTACTTC.

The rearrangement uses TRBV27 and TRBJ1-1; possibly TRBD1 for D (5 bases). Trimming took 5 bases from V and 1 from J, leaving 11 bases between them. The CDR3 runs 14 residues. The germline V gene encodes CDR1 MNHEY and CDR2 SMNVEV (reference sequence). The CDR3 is CASSPRRENTEAFF. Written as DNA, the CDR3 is TGTGCCAGCAGTCCCCGCAGGGAGAACACTGAAGCTTTCTTT.

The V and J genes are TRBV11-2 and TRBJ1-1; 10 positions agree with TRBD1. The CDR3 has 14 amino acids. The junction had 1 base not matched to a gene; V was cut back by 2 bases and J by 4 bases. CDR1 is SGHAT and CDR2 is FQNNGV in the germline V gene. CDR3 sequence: CASSLRTGGTEAFF. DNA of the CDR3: TGTGCCAGCAGCTTAAGGACAGGGGGCACTGAAGCTTTCTTT.

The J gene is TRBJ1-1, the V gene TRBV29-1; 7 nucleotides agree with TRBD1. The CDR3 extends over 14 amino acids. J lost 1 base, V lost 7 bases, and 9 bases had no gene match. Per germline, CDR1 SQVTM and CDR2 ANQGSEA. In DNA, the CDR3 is TGCAGCGCTAACGACAGGGTCCCGAACACTGAAGCTTTCTTT. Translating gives CSANDRVPNTEAFF.

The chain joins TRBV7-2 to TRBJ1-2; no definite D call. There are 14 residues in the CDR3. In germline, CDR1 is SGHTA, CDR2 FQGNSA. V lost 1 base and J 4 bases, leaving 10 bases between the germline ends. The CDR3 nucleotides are TGTGCCAGCAGCTTAGATCGTGGCAGCTATGGCTACACCTTC. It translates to CASSLDRGSYGYTF.

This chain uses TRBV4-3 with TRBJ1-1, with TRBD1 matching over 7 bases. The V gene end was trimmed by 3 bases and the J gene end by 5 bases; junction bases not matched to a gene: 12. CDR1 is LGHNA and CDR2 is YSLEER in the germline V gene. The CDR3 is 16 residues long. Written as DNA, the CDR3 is TGCGCCAGCAGCCAGGGGCCAGACAGGGCGAGTACTGAAGCTTTCTTT. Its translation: CASSQGPDRASTEAFF.

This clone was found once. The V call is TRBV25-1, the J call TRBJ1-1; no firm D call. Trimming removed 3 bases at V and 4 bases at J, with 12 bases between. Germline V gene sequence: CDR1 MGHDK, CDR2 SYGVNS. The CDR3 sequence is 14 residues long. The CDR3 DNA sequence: TGTGCCAGCAGTGAGCCTCACCGCGGCACTGAAGCTTTCTTT. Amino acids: CASSEPHRGTEAFF. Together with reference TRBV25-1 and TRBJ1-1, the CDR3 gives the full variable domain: EADIYQTPRYLVIGTGKKITLECSQTMGHDKMYWYQQDPGMELHLIHYSYGVNSTEKGDLSSESTVSRIRTEHFPLTLESARPSHTSQYLCASSEPHRGTEAFFGQGTRLTVV.

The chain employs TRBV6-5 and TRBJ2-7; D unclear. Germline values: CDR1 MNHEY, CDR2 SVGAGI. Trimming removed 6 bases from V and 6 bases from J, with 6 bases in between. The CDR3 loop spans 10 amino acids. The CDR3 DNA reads TGTGCCAGCAGCTCCCGCGAGCAGTACTTC. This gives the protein CASSSREQYF.

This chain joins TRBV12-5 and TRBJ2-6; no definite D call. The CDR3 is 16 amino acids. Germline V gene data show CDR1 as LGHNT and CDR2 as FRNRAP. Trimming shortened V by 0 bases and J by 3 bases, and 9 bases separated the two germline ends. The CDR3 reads CASGLVLAGGANVLTF. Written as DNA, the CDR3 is TGTGCTAGTGGTTTGGTACTCGCAGGTGGGGCCAACGTCCTGACTTTC.